The source of this TCR beta chain is a study of Graves' ophthalmopathy and Graves' hyperthyroidism. Study in general: Peripheral blood was gathered at the point of initial diagnosis, before any treatment started.

The sample holds a few counts of this clonotype. Antigen: not known. Study results and caveats: A roughly 81% specificity and about 88% sensitivity were achieved by a 13-signature model that separated ophthalmopathy from stable hyperthyroidism. Sensitivity of about 70% and specificity of less than 75% were achieved by the model that predicted ophthalmopathy progression. Detected in blood as well were most expanded thyroid clonotypes with frequency above 0.001.

In germline, CDR1 is MGHDK, CDR2 SYGVNS. Unmatched junction bases numbered 10, after V lost 3 bases and J lost 5 bases. The CDR3 length is 15 residues. Scientists amplified the TCR beta CDR3 regions from RNA transcripts. RT-PCR was first run with HTBI primers, then multiplex PCR in a second round. Each CDR3 protein gets one entry after TCRdb re-called the multiplex PCR reads with MiXCR. The sample includes 150,000 or so distinct CDR3 sequences, about 40% of them seen just once. The sequencing input was peripheral blood. J is TRBJ2-7 and V is TRBV25-1, with TRBD1 identical over 7 bases. This sequence was found in a woman aged 40 to 50 with Graves' ophthalmopathy. The CDR3 nucleotides are TGTGCCAGCAGTGATCCGAGACAGGGTTCCCACGAGCAGTACTTC. Translation gives CASSDPRQGSHEQYF.